Listed here are 5 T cell receptor beta chains from one sample, sequenced in a study of blood T cell repertoires in COVID-19. TCRdb's copy holds only in-frame clones and misses some; the assay was immunoSEQ multiplex PCR. The sample lists about 150,000 clones, roughly nine tenths occurring once. The sample taken for sequencing was peripheral blood. The receptor set was obtained from an older woman with acute or convalescent COVID-19.

A remark on this clone: Different DNA sequences within this sample yield the same CDR3. The rearrangement uses TRBV19 and TRBJ1-5; TRBD1 aligns across 9 bases. The V segment lost 2 bases and the J segment 1 base; nucleotides outside the gene matches: 3. Germline V gene lookup returns CDR1 LNHDA and CDR2 SQIVND (reference sequence). CDR3 size: 16 residues. CDR3 sequence reads: CASSIRGTGSNQPQHF. DNA for the CDR3: TGTGCCAGTAGTATAAGAGGGACAGGGAGCAATCAGCCCCAGCATTTT.

The chain has TRBV5-1 and TRBJ1-2; 7 nucleotides line up with TRBD1. Germline lookup yields CDR1 SGHRS and CDR2 YFSETQ. V lost 2 bases, J lost 5 bases, and 12 bases stayed unmatched. The CDR3 is made up of 16 amino acids. CDR3 in amino acids: CASSLAPGQTSYGYTF. CDR3 coding DNA: TGCGCCAGCAGCTTAGCCCCGGGACAGACTTCATATGGCTACACCTTC.

In DNA form, the CDR3 reads TGTGCCAGCAGCCGTACCGGGACTTCTTTCACCGGGGAGCTGTTTTTT. This encodes CASSRTGTSFTGELFF. V and J are TRBV2 and TRBJ2-2, with D tentatively TRBD2 (6 bases). The CDR3 length is 16 residues. CDR1 is SNHLY, CDR2 FYNNEI, per germline. Trimming cost V 6 bases and J 4 bases, with 18 bases left between them.

The chain links TRBV19 to TRBJ1-1, with TRBD1 matching 7 bases. The CDR3 has 14 amino acids. Germline lookup yields CDR1 LNHDA and CDR2 SQIVND (reference sequence). V dropped 6 bases and J dropped 1; count of bases not matched to a gene: 5. CDR3 DNA: TGTGCCAGTAGCCGGACAGGACGGAACACTGAAGCTTTCTTT. The encoded protein is CASSRTGRNTEAFF.

This clone was seen just once. The gene calls are TRBV21-1 and TRBJ1-4; the DNA was not compared with TRBD1, the D call given in the table. TRBV21-1 corresponds to a pseudogene. The CDR3 has 15 amino acids. The CDR3 sequence: CASKPHAGTGEKLFF. CDR3 coding DNA: TGTGCCAGCAAGCCTCACGCCGGGACAGGGGAAAAACTGTTTTTT.